The 2 T cell receptor beta chains listed next were all sequenced from one sample in a study of T cells in Graves' hyperthyroidism and ophthalmopathy. Amplification targeted TCR beta CDR3 regions from RNA transcripts. During a first-round RT-PCR of the TCR CDR3, the HTBI primer set was used. TCRdb ran MiXCR on the multiplex PCR reads and lists one entry per CDR3 protein. Among about 290,000 distinct CDR3 sequences listed, 16% were seen once. The material sequenced was blood. These receptors all come from a man aged 25-40 years with Graves' hyperthyroidism.

A few counts support this clonotype. The chain carries TRBV18 and TRBJ2-7; TRBD1 agrees at 9 bases. V shed 2 bases, J shed 4 bases, and the junction held 9 bases outside the gene matches. The CDR3 consists of 16 residues. Germline values: CDR1 KGHSH, CDR2 LQKENI. The CDR3 spells CASSPYPGTGIYEQYF. The CDR3 nucleotides read TGTGCCAGCTCACCATACCCCGGGACAGGGATATACGAGCAGTACTTC.

The genes are TRBV10-1 and TRBJ1-4; weak D call: TRBD1 (5 bases). V was pared by 8 bases and J by 0 bases, with 16 bases between. The CDR3 length is 16 residues. The germline gives CDR1 WNHNN, CDR2 SYGVQD (reference sequence). This CDR3 reads CASGPGPPATNEKLFF. Here the CDR3 DNA reads TGCGCCAGCGGTCCGGGACCCCCTGCAACTAATGAAAAACTGTTTTTT.